This T cell receptor beta chain was sequenced during a study of response to subunit inactivated influenza vaccine. Whole-study findings and limits: A suggestion made by the authors is that each seasonal influenza vaccination recruits few new T cells.

Each CDR3 protein is one row after TCRdb ran MiXCR on the RT-PCR reads. Among roughly 670,000 distinct CDR3 sequences listed, 14% were seen once. With regard to this clonotype: The antigen is unknown.

This CDR3 has 17 residues. Germline CDR1 and CDR2: MDHEN and SYDVKM. Trimming stripped 1 base from V and 4 bases from J, with 14 bases between. Sequencing was performed on PBMCs from blood, taken roughly 2 weeks before vaccination. The chain uses TRBV28 and TRBJ2-6; the D gene is possibly TRBD2 (7 bases). This receptor was taken from a man aged 45-65 years who received an inactivated influenza vaccine. CDR3 coding DNA: TGTGCCAGCAGTTTATTATACGGGGGGCCGGGGGCCAACGTCCTGACTTTC. Translating it yields CASSLLYGGPGANVLTF.